This TCR beta chain was identified in a study of shared clonotypes between healthy human individuals. Findings of the study overall: Clonotypes shared by all four donors outscored non-shared clonotypes in generation probability. Only a few donors were included, so the genetic and exposure-history diversity represented was limited.

Per the authors' pipeline: ImmunoSEQ output held junction-only sequences without quality scores, so filtering differed. Measured with immunoSEQ multiplex PCR; TCRdb has only the in-frame clones, and not every one. V and J calls and clone size are copied from that table; D and trimming were computed from the DNA. The table records around 700,000 clones, 72% of them present only once. The CDR3 is 18 residues long. The V and J ends lost 0 bases and 3 bases respectively, with 21 bases between them. CDR1 and CDR2 (germline): LGHNA, YNFKEQ. A word on this clone: No antigen is known for it.

Input material: memory CD4+ T cells sorted from blood. Documented subset: CD45RA-negative fraction. This chain links TRBV4-2 with TRBJ2-7, with TRBD1 as a possible D gene (6 bases). This sequence originates from a woman aged 25-40 years in good health. The CDR3 reads CASSQDMTRTENIYEQYF. The CDR3, as DNA: TGTGCCAGCAGCCAAGATATGACGAGGACAGAGAATATCTACGAGCAGTACTTC.